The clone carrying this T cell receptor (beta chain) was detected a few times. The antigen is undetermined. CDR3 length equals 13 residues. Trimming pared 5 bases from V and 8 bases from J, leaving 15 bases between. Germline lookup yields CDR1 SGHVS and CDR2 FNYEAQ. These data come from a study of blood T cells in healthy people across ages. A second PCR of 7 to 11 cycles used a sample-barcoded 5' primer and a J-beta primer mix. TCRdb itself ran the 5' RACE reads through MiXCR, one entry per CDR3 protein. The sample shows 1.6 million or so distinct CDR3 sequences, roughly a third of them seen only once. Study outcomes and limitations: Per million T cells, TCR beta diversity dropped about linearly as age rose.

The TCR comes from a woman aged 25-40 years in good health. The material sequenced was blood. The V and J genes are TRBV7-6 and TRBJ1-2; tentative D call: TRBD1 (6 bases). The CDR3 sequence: CASSPRKGGGYTF. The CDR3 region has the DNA TGTGCCAGCAGCCCACGGAAGGGGGGAGGCTACACCTTC.